The rows below give T cell receptor beta chains drawn from one sample of a study of blood T cells in healthy people across ages. Using its own MiXCR run on the 5' RACE reads, TCRdb lists one record per CDR3 protein. The data show fewer than 2 million distinct CDR3 sequences, roughly 43% seen once. Material: blood. The receptors were sampled from a human donor in good health. CDR3s include the opening cysteine and the closing phenylalanine or tryptophan. The order of the fields is clone size, V gene, D gene, J gene, CDR3 length, CDR3 DNA, CDR3 protein. The D gene is left open where the match is weak. Only some rows state a clone size, as once, few, many or a class for expanded clones.

clone size: -; V gene: TRBV9; D gene: -; J gene: TRBJ1-5; CDR3 length: 15; CDR3 DNA: TGTGCCAGCAGCGTAGGTACAACAGGCAATCAGCCCCAGCATTTT; CDR3 protein: CASSVGTTGNQPQHF
clone size: few; V gene: TRBV5-6; D gene: -; J gene: TRBJ2-7; CDR3 length: 14; CDR3 DNA: TGTGCCAGCAGCTCGTCTTTGCGCGCCTACGAGCAGTACTTC; CDR3 protein: CASSSSLRAYEQYF
clone size: -; V gene: TRBV11-2; D gene: TRBD2; J gene: TRBJ2-4; CDR3 length: 16; CDR3 DNA: TGTGCCAGCAGCCGGCTGCCTAGCGGCTCGGTCGGTGAGCAGTACTTC; CDR3 protein: CASSRLPSGSVGEQYF
clone size: -; V gene: TRBV6-2/TRBV6-3; D gene: -; J gene: TRBJ1-2; CDR3 length: 13; CDR3 DNA: TGTGCCAGCAGACTAACTACAGGTGTCGGCTACACCTTC; CDR3 protein: CASRLTTGVGYTF
clone size: -; V gene: TRBV6-5; D gene: -; J gene: TRBJ1-2; CDR3 length: 13; CDR3 DNA: TGTGCCAGCAGTCCCCCAGGGGTTAAGGGCTACACCTTC; CDR3 protein: CASSPPGVKGYTF
clone size: few; V gene: TRBV28; D gene: TRBD1; J gene: TRBJ2-7; CDR3 length: 16; CDR3 DNA: TGTGCCAGCAGTTCAAGTAGGACAGGGGTGACCTACGAGCAGTACTTC; CDR3 protein: CASSSSRTGVTYEQYF
clone size: -; V gene: TRBV20-1; D gene: -; J gene: TRBJ2-5; CDR3 length: 13; CDR3 DNA: TGCAGTACTAGCGTCAGGGGACTTCGGGAGCAGTACTTC; CDR3 protein: CSTSVRGLREQYF
clone size: few; V gene: TRBV6-1; D gene: -; J gene: TRBJ1-5; CDR3 length: 14; CDR3 DNA: TGTGCCAGCAGCGCCCGCCTAAAGGATCAGCCCCAGCATTTT; CDR3 protein: CASSARLKDQPQHF
clone size: few; V gene: TRBV12-3/TRBV12-4; D gene: -; J gene: TRBJ1-2; CDR3 length: 14; CDR3 DNA: TGTGCCAGCAGTCGAACACGACAGCTCTATGGCTACACCTTC; CDR3 protein: CASSRTRQLYGYTF
clone size: few; V gene: TRBV11-2; D gene: TRBD2; J gene: TRBJ2-1; CDR3 length: 15; CDR3 DNA: TGTGCCAGCAGCTTAAAAGCGGGGGGAGATCCCGAGCAGTTCTTC; CDR3 protein: CASSLKAGGDPEQFF
clone size: few; V gene: TRBV20-1; D gene: -; J gene: TRBJ2-4; CDR3 length: 13; CDR3 DNA: TGCAGTGCTAAGGATGGAGCCAAAAACATTCAGTACTTC; CDR3 protein: CSAKDGAKNIQYF
clone size: -; V gene: TRBV6-2/TRBV6-3; D gene: -; J gene: TRBJ1-5; CDR3 length: 12; CDR3 DNA: TGTGCCAGCAGTTACGGACCGCAGCCCCAGCATTTT; CDR3 protein: CASSYGPQPQHF
clone size: -; V gene: TRBV7-9; D gene: -; J gene: TRBJ2-7; CDR3 length: 13; CDR3 DNA: TGTGCCAACAGCTTACTGGGCGTCTACGAGCAGTACTTC; CDR3 protein: CANSLLGVYEQYF
clone size: -; V gene: TRBV29-1; D gene: -; J gene: TRBJ2-3; CDR3 length: 13; CDR3 DNA: TGCAGCGTTGAGGCAGGGAGGACAGATACGCAGTATTTT; CDR3 protein: CSVEAGRTDTQYF
clone size: -; V gene: TRBV29-1; D gene: -; J gene: TRBJ1-2; CDR3 length: 11; CDR3 DNA: TGCAGCGTAGGGATTTACTATGGCTACACCTTC; CDR3 protein: CSVGIYYGYTF